The T cell receptor beta chain described here comes from a study of radiotherapy plus CTLA-4 blockade in lung cancer. Study context: Disease control was present in 30% to 40% of patients, and objective responses in around 20%.

Some clones are missing from TCRdb's copy, which holds only in-frame ones; the method was immunoSEQ multiplex PCR. This sample has roughly 88,000 clones; under 90% occur once, and the top ten carry 0.65% to 0.9%. Per the germline V gene, CDR1 is MNHNS and CDR2 is SASEGT. The CDR3 sequence is 14 residues long. V shed 1 base and J shed 5 bases, with 8 bases lying between them. In its sample, this clone was seen once. Sequenced here: peripheral blood, sampled from a patient treated with radiotherapy plus ipilimumab. The chain is built from TRBV6-1 and TRBJ1-4; D is uncertain. The receptor comes from a human donor with non-small cell lung cancer who had stable disease on radiotherapy plus ipilimumab. CDR3 residues: CASSEGTGNEKLFF. The CDR3 DNA is TGTGCCAGCAGTGAAGGGACGGGGAATGAAAAACTGTTTTTT.